This T cell receptor (beta chain) was sequenced for a study of cytotoxic CD8 clonotypes in ibrutinib-treated CLL. In the study overall: By median roughly 74 months, roughly twelve had progressed and about 14 stayed remitted; responses had been 2 complete and some 24 partial.

The CDR3 totals 14 residues. V was pared by 1 base and J by 0 bases, with 7 bases between. Germline CDR1 SGDLS, CDR2 YYNGEE. Clones were read by immunoSEQ multiplex PCR, and TCRdb kept only the in-frame ones, dropping some. The sample consists of roughly 170,000 clones, approximately 80% of them appearing once. Worth noting for this clone: Its antigen is unknown.

Study-level results: Relative to age-matched healthy donors, clonality at baseline was higher, and it tracked circulating CD8+ T-cell counts.

This receptor was identified in a human donor with chronic lymphocytic leukemia. Sequencing was performed on PBMCs, taken after 24 months of ibrutinib treatment. V and J are TRBV9 and TRBJ1-1; no definite D call. The CDR3 is CASSVLEMNTEAFF. The CDR3 DNA reads as TGTGCCAGCAGCGTATTAGAAATGAACACTGAAGCTTTCTTT.